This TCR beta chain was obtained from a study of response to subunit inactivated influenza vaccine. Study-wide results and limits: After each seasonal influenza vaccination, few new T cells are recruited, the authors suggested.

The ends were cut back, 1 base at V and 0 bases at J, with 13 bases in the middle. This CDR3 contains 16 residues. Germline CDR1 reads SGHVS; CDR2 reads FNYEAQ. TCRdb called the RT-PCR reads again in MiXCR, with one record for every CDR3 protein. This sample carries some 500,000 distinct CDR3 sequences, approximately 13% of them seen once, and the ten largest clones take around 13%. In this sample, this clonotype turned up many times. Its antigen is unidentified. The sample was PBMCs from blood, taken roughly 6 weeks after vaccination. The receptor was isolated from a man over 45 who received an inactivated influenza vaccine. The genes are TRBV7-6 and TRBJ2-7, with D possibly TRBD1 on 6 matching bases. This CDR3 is CASSLDAQGLSYEQYF. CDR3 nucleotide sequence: TGTGCCAGCAGCTTAGATGCACAGGGCCTCTCCTACGAGCAGTACTTC.